This T cell receptor (beta chain) appears in the sequencing data of a study of CD8+CD57+ T cells in acquired aplastic anemia. CDR1 and CDR2 from the germline V gene are SQVTM and ANQGSEA. The CDR3 covers 13 residues. CD8+CD57+ cell expansion had been shown by flow cytometry in patients chosen for sequencing. According to the study, genomic DNA was the template for TCR beta VDJ and CDR3 profiling. TCRdb re-derived calls from the reads in MiXCR, one entry per CDR3 protein. Of around 80,000 distinct CDR3 sequences in the sample, around 70% were seen once. This TCR was recovered from a human donor with aplastic anemia. The chain employs TRBV29-1 and TRBJ1-1, with D possibly matching TRBD1 (6 bases). Sequences were obtained from sorted CD4+, CD8+, or CD8+CD57+ T cells (not recorded which) from PBMCs. The CDR3 is CVGYGGRGTEAFF. DNA for the CDR3: TGCGTCGGATACGGGGGCCGGGGCACTGAAGCTTTCTTT. Supplemented by reference TRBV29-1 and TRBJ1-1, the full variable domain reads SAVISQKPSRDICQRGTSLTIQCQVDSQVTMMFWYRQQPGQSLTLIATANQGSEATYESGFVIDKFPISRPNLTFSTLTVSNMSPEDSSIYLCVGYGGRGTEAFFGQGTRLTVV.